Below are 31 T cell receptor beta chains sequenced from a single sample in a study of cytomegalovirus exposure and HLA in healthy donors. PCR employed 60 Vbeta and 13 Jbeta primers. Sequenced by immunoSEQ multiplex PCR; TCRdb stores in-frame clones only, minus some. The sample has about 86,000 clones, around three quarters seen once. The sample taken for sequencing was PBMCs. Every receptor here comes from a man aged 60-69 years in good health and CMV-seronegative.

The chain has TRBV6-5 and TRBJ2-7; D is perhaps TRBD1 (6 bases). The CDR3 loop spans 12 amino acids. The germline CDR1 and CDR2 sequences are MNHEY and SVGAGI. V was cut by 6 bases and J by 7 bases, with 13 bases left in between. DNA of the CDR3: TGTGCCAGCAGGCCGGACAGAACAGAGCAGTACTTC. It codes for CASRPDRTEQYF.

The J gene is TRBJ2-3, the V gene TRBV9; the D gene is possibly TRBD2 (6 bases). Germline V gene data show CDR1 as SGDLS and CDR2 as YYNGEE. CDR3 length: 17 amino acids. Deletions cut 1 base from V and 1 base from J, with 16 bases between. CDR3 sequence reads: CASSVRIGRLGTDTQYF. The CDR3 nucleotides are TGTGCCAGCAGCGTAAGGATCGGGAGACTAGGCACAGATACGCAGTATTTT. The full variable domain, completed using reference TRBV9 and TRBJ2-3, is DSGVTQTPKHLITATGQRVTLRCSPRSGDLSVYWYQQSLDQGLQFLIQYYNGEERAKGNILERFSAQQFPDLHSELNLSSLELGDSALYFCASSVRIGRLGTDTQYFGPGTRLTVL.

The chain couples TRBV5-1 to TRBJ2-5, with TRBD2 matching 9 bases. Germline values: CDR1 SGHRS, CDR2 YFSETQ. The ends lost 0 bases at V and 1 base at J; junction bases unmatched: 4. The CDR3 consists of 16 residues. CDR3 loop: CASSLALTSGQETQYF. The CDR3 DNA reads TGCGCCAGCAGCTTGGCTCTGACTAGCGGCCAAGAGACCCAGTACTTC.

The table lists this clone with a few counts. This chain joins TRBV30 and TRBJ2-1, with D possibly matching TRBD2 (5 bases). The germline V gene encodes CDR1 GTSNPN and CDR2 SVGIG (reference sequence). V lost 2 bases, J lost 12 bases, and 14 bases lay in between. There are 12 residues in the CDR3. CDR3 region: CAWSPPGYGQFF. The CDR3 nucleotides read TGTGCCTGGAGTCCCCCGGGATACGGGCAGTTCTTC.

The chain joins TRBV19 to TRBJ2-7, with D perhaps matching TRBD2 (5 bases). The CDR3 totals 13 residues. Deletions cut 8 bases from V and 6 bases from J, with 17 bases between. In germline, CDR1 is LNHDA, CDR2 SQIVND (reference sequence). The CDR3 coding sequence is TGTGCCAGTGTGGACTCCAATGGTCTCGAGCAGTACTTC. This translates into CASVDSNGLEQYF.

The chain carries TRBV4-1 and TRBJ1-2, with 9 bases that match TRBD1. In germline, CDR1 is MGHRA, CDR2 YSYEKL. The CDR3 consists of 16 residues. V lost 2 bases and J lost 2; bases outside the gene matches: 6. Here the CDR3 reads CASSQPRQGDNYGYTF. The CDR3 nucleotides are TGCGCCAGCAGCCAACCCCGACAGGGGGACAACTATGGCTACACCTTC.

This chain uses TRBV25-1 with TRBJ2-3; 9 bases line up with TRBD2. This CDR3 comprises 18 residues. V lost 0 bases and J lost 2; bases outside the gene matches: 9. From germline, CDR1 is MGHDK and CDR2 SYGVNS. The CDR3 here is CASSEYGASGKSTDTQYF. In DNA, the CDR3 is TGTGCCAGCAGTGAATATGGCGCTAGCGGGAAGTCCACAGATACGCAGTATTTT.

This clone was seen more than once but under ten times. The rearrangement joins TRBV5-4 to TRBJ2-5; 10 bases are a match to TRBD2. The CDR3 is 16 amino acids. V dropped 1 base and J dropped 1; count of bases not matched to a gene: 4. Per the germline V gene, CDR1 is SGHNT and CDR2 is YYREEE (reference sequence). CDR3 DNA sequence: TGTGCCAGCAGCTTGAGGACTAGCGGTGCCCAAGAGACCCAGTACTTC. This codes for CASSLRTSGAQETQYF.

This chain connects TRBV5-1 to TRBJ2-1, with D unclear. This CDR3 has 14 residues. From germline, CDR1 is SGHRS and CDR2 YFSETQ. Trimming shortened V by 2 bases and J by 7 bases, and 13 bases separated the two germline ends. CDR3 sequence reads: CASSFPLGRNEQFF. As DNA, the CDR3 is TGCGCCAGCAGCTTTCCGCTAGGAAGGAATGAGCAGTTCTTC.

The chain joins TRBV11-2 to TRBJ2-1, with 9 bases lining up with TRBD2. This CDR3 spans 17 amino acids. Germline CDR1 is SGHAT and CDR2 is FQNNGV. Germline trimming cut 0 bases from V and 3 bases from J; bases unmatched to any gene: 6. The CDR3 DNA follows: TGTGCCAGCAGCTTAGATCTGGCGGGAGGGAACTACAATGAGCAGTTCTTC. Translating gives CASSLDLAGGNYNEQFF.

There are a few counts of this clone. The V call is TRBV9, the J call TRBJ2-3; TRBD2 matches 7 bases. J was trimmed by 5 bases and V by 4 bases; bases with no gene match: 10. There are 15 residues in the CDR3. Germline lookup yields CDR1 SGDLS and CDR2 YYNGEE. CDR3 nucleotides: TGTGCCAGCAGCTCCCGGGTAGCGGGTAGAGATACGCAGTATTTT. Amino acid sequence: CASSSRVAGRDTQYF.

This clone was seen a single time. The CDR3 bases are TGTGCCAGCAGCTTATTTTCGGGGGGAGAGACCCAGTACTTC. Protein product: CASSLFSGGETQYF. The chain is built from TRBV7-9 and TRBJ2-5, with TRBD2 matching over 7 bases. Germline loops: CDR1 SEHNR, CDR2 FQNEAQ (reference sequence). V dropped 2 bases and J dropped 4; count of bases not matched to a gene: 4. The CDR3 is 14 residues long.

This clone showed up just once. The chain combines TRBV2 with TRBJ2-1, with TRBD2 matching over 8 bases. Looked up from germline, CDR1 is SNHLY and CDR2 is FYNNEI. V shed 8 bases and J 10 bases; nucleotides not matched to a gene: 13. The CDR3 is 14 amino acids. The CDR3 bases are TGTGCCAGCGCGAGACGGGAGGGGGGGTCAGAGCAGTTCTTC. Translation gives CASARREGGSEQFF.

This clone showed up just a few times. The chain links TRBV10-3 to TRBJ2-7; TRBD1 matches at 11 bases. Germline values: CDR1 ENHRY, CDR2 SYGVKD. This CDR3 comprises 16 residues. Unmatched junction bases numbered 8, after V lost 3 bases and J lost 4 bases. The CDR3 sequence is CAISDSRTGGGYEQYF. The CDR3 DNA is TGTGCCATCAGTGATTCCCGGACAGGGGGCGGGTACGAGCAGTACTTC.

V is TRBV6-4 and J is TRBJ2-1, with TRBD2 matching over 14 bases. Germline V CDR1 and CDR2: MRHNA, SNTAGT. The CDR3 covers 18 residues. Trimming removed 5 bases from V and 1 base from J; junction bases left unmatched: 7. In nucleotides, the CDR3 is TGTGCCAGCAGTAGACTAGCGGGAGGGCCCGGTTCCTACAATGAGCAGTTCTTC. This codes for CASSRLAGGPGSYNEQFF.

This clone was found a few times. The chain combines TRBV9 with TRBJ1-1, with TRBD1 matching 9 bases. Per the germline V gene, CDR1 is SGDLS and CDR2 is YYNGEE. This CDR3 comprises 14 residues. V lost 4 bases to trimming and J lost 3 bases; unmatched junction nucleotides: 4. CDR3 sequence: CASSFTGGDTEAFF. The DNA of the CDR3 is TGTGCCAGCAGCTTTACAGGGGGCGACACTGAAGCTTTCTTT.

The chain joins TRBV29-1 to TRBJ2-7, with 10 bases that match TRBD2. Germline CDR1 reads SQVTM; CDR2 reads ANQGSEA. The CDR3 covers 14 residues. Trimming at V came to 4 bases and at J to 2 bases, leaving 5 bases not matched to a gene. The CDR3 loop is CSVGSLAGAYEQYF. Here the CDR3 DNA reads TGCAGCGTTGGAAGCCTAGCGGGAGCCTACGAGCAGTACTTC.

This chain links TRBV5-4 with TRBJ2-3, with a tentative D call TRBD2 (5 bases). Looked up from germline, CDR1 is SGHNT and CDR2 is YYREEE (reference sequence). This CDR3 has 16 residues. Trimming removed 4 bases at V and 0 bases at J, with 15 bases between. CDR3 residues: CASSGGLARSTDTQYF. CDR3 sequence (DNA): TGTGCCAGCAGCGGCGGCCTAGCCCGAAGCACAGATACGCAGTATTTT.

The CDR3 is CASSPPVAYEQYF. The CDR3 DNA reads as TGTGCCAGCAGCCCTCCGGTGGCCTACGAGCAGTACTTC. The chain combines TRBV28 with TRBJ2-7; D remains ambiguous. V was shortened by 6 bases and J by 2 bases, with 11 bases between the two germline ends. This CDR3 has 13 residues. Per germline, CDR1 MDHEN and CDR2 SYDVKM.

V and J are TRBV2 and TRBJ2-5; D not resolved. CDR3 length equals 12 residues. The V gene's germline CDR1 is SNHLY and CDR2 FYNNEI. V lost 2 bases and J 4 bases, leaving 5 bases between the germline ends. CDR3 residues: CASSEIRETQYF. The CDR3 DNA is TGTGCCAGCAGTGAAATTAGAGAGACCCAGTACTTC.

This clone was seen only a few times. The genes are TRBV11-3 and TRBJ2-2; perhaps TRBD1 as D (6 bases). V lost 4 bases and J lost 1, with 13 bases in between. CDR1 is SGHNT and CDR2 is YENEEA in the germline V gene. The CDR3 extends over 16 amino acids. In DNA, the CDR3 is TGTGCCAGCAGCTATGGAGCGACAGGGAACACCGGGGAGCTGTTTTTT. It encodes CASSYGATGNTGELFF. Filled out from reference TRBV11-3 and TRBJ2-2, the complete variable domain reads EAGVVQSPRYKIIEKKQPVAFWCNPISGHNTLYWYLQNLGQGPELLIRYENEEAVDDSQLPKDRFSAERLKGVDSTLKIQPAELGDSAVYLCASSYGATGNTGELFFGEGSRLTVL.

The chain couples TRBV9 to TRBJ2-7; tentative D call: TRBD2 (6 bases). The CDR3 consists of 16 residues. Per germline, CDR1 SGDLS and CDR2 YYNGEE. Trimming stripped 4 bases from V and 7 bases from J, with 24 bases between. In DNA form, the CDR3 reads TGTGCCAGCAGCCCCACCCTAAGCGTCGGGAGTGGAGAGCAGTACTTC. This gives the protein CASSPTLSVGSGEQYF.

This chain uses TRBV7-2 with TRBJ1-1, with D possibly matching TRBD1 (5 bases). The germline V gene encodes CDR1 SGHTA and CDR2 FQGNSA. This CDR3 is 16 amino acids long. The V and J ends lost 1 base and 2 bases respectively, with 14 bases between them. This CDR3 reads CASSLVGVRENTEAFF. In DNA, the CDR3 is TGTGCCAGCAGCTTAGTAGGGGTCAGGGAAAACACTGAAGCTTTCTTT.

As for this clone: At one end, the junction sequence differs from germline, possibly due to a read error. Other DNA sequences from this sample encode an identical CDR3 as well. CDR3 loop: CSVEAPLSTGEADTQYF. The CDR3 DNA is TGCAGTGTTGAAGCCCCCCTATCGACAGGGGAGGCAGATACGCAGTATTTT. This chain joins TRBV29-1 and TRBJ2-3; 8 bases agree with TRBD1. This CDR3 is 17 amino acids long. Germline values: CDR1 SQVTM, CDR2 ANQGSEA.

CDR3 loop: CASSKALGGRAEQYF. The CDR3 DNA follows: TGTGCCAGCAGCAAAGCGCTCGGAGGGAGGGCCGAGCAGTACTTC. The chain carries TRBV21-1 and TRBJ2-7; the DNA was not compared with TRBD2, the D call given in the table. TRBV21-1 is a known pseudogene. This CDR3 is built from 15 residues.

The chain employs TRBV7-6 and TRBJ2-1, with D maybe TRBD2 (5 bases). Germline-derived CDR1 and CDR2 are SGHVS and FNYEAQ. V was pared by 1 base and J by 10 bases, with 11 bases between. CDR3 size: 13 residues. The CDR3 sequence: CASSLELAREQFF. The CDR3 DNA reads TGTGCCAGCAGCTTAGAGCTAGCTCGGGAGCAGTTCTTC.

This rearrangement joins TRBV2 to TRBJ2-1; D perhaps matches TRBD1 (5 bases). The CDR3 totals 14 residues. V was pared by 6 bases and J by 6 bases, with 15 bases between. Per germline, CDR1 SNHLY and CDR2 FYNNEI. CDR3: CASSGDGALNEQFF. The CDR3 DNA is TGTGCCAGCAGCGGCGATGGGGCACTCAATGAGCAGTTCTTC.

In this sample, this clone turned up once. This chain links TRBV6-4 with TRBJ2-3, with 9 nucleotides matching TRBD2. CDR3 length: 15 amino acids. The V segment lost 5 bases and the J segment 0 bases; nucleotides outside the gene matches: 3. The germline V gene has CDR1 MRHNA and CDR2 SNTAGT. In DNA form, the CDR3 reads TGTGCCAGCAGTCGTCTAGCGGGAAGCACAGATACGCAGTATTTT. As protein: CASSRLAGSTDTQYF.

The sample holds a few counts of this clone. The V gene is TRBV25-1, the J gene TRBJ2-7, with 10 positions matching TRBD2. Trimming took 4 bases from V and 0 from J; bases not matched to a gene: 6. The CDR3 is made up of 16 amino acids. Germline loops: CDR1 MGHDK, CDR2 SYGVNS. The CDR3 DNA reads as TGTGCCAGCAGTGGGACTAGCGGTCCTACCTCCTACGAGCAGTACTTC. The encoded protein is CASSGTSGPTSYEQYF.

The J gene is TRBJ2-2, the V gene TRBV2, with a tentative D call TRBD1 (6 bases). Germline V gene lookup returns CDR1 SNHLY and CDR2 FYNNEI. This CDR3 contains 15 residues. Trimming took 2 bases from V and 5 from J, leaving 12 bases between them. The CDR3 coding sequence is TGTGCCAGCAGTGAAACAACAGGGTGGACCGGGGAGCTGTTTTTT. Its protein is CASSETTGWTGELFF.

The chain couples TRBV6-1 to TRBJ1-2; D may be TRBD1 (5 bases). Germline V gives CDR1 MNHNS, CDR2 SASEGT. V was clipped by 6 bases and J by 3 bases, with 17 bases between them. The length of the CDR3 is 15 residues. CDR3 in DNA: TGTGCCAGCAGCGCAGGGATTGGGTCTTACTATGGCTACACCTTC. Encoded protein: CASSAGIGSYYGYTF.